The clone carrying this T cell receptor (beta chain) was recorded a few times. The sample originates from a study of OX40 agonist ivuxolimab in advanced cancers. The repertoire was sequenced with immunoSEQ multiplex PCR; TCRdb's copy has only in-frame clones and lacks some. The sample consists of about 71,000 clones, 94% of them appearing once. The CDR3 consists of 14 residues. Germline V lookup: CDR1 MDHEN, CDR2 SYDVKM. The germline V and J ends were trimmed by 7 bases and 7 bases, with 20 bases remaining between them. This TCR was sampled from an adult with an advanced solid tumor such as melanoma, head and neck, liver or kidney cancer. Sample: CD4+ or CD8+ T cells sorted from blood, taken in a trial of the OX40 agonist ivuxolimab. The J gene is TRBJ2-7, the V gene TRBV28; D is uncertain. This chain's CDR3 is CASTPDSSFGEQYF. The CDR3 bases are TGTGCCAGCACCCCTGACTCCTCCTTCGGGGAGCAGTACTTC.